This T cell receptor (beta chain) is from a study of blood T cells in healthy people across ages. Notes on the study in general: Changes seen in expanded clonotypes were possibly confounded by donor CMV status left unknown. A roughly linear fall in TCR beta diversity per million T cells was seen with increasing age.

With respect to this clonotype: Its antigen remains unidentified.

V lost 3 bases, J lost 0 bases, and 10 bases lay in between. The CDR3 extends over 14 amino acids. From germline, CDR1 is DFQATT and CDR2 SNEGSKA (reference sequence). With a J-beta primer mix and a sample-barcoded 5' primer, a second PCR ran about 6 to 11 cycles. In TCRdb, the 5' RACE reads were re-called with MiXCR into one record per CDR3 protein. The sample lists under 850,000 distinct CDR3 sequences, under 40% occurring once. The chain recombines TRBV20-1 with TRBJ2-3; D tentatively fits TRBD1 or TRBD2 (6 bases each). Material: blood. The TCR sequence derives from a man aged 18 to 30 in good health. CDR3 DNA: TGCAGTGCTAGTAAAGGGGGGAGCACAGATACGCAGTATTTT. It translates to CSASKGGSTDTQYF.